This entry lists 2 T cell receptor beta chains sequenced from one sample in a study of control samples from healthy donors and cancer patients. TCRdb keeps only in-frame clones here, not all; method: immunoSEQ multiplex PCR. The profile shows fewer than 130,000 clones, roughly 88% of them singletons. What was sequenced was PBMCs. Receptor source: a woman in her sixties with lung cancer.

CDR3 DNA: TGTGCCAGTAGTAAAACCGGGACTAGCGGGAGCTATGAGCAGTTCTTC. It specifies CASSKTGTSGSYEQFF. The V and J genes are TRBV19 and TRBJ2-1; TRBD2 agrees at 14 bases. The germline V gene encodes CDR1 LNHDA and CDR2 SQIVND (reference sequence). The CDR3 totals 16 residues. The V gene end was trimmed by 4 bases and the J gene end by 8 bases; junction bases not matched to a gene: 7.

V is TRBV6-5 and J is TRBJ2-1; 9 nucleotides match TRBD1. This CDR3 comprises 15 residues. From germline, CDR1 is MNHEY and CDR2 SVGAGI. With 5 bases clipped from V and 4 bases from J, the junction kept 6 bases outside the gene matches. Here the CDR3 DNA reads TGTGCCAGCAGTAAGGGACAGGGAGGATACAATGAGCAGTTCTTC. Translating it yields CASSKGQGGYNEQFF.